The rows below give T cell receptor beta chains drawn from one sample of a study of blood T cell repertoires in COVID-19. TCRdb's copy holds only in-frame clones and misses some; the assay was immunoSEQ multiplex PCR. The table shows more than 35,000 clones, with more than 75% occurring only once. The sample was peripheral blood. These TCRs come from a man aged 45-65 years with active or convalescent COVID-19. Each CDR3 is given with its conserved first and last residue. A D gene is named only where the DNA matches it firmly. Rows may omit the clone size; those that give it use once, few, many or a size class.

size: NA
J: TRBJ2-4
D: TRBD2
V: TRBV2
CDR3: CASSPSGGAKNIQYF
DNA: TGTGCCAGCAGTCCTAGCGGGGGGGCCAAAAACATTCAGTACTTC

size: NA
J: TRBJ2-3
D: NA
V: TRBV7-9
CDR3: CASSSRDKRTDTQYF
DNA: TGTGCCAGCAGCTCTCGGGACAAACGCACAGATACGCAGTATTTT

size: NA
J: TRBJ1-1
D: TRBD1
V: TRBV10-3
CDR3: CAITERGTGNTEAFF
DNA: TGTGCCATCACCGAACGGGGGACAGGGAACACTGAAGCTTTCTTT

size: NA
J: TRBJ1-5
D: NA
V: TRBV5-1
CDR3: CARGRGGSNQPQHF
DNA: TGCGCCCGGGGCCGGGGGGGTTCAAATCAGCCCCAGCATTTT

size: NA
J: TRBJ1-1
D: NA
V: TRBV5-1
CDR3: CASSPRGTEAFF
DNA: TGCGCCAGCAGTCCCAGGGGCACTGAAGCTTTCTTT

size: NA
J: TRBJ2-7
D: TRBD1
V: TRBV27
CDR3: CASGSQGVVEQYF
DNA: TGTGCCAGCGGATCACAGGGGGTAGTCGAGCAGTACTTC

size: NA
J: TRBJ2-6
D: TRBD1
V: TRBV3-1/TRBV3-2
CDR3: CASSPNRGRVSGANVLTF
DNA: TGTGCCAGCAGCCCCAACAGGGGGCGCGTATCTGGGGCCAACGTCCTGACTTTC

size: NA
J: TRBJ2-7
D: TRBD1
V: TRBV6-2/TRBV6-3
CDR3: CASSYSSRDRVWGYEQYF
DNA: TGTGCCAGCAGTTACTCATCCCGGGACAGGGTTTGGGGCTACGAGCAGTACTTC

size: NA
J: TRBJ2-1
D: NA
V: TRBV14
CDR3: CASSHSPGLTGNEQFF
DNA: TGTGCCAGCAGCCATTCCCCTGGGTTGACGGGGAATGAGCAGTTCTTC

size: NA
J: TRBJ2-3
D: TRBD2
V: TRBV15
CDR3: CATSGTSERATQYF
DNA: TGTGCCACCAGCGGGACTAGCGAGAGAGCTACGCAGTATTTT

size: NA
J: TRBJ1-2
D: TRBD1
V: TRBV29-1
CDR3: CSVDLPGDRVLYGYTF
DNA: TGCAGCGTCGATCTACCCGGTGACAGGGTTCTTTATGGCTACACCTTC

size: NA
J: TRBJ1-1
D: NA
V: TRBV3-1/TRBV3-2
CDR3: CASSQDRRVPAFF
DNA: TGTGCCAGCAGCCAAGATCGGAGGGTCCCAGCTTTCTTT

size: NA
J: TRBJ1-2
D: NA
V: TRBV3-1/TRBV3-2
CDR3: CASSQEGGAFNYGYTF
DNA: TGTGCCAGCAGCCAAGAGGGGGGGGCCTTTAACTATGGCTACACCTTC

size: NA
J: TRBJ1-1
D: TRBD1
V: TRBV4-1
CDR3: CASRQGLVGGMNTEAFF
DNA: TGCGCCAGCAGACAGGGGTTGGTGGGGGGTATGAACACTGAAGCTTTCTTT

size: NA
J: TRBJ1-2
D: NA
V: TRBV3-1/TRBV3-2
CDR3: CASSHSGRRRGYTF
DNA: TGTGCCAGCAGCCATAGCGGACGGAGGAGAGGCTACACCTTC

size: NA
J: TRBJ1-4
D: NA
V: TRBV10-2
CDR3: CASSESGTRPILGELFF
DNA: TGCGCCAGCAGTGAGTCCGGGACACGTCCAATTTTGGGGGAACTGTTTTTT

size: NA
J: TRBJ1-1
D: NA
V: TRBV4-1
CDR3: CASSHRRTNTEAFF
DNA: TGCGCCAGCAGCCACAGGCGAACGAACACTGAAGCTTTCTTT

size: NA
J: TRBJ1-4
D: NA
V: TRBV6-2/TRBV6-3
CDR3: CASSRQVANEKLFF
DNA: TGTGCCAGCAGTCGACAGGTCGCTAATGAAAAACTGTTTTTT

size: once
J: TRBJ1-1
D: TRBD1
V: TRBV29-1
CDR3: CSVEAGTGKLAFF
DNA: TGCAGCGTTGAAGCGGGGACAGGGAAGTTAGCTTTCTTT

size: NA
J: TRBJ1-2
D: NA
V: TRBV6-5
CDR3: CASSRAKGQFYTF
DNA: TGTGCCAGCAGTCGGGCCAAAGGACAGTTCTACACCTTC

size: NA
J: TRBJ1-5
D: NA
V: TRBV12-5
CDR3: CASGTSPGYSNQPQHF
DNA: TGTGCTAGTGGAACTAGTCCGGGGTATAGCAATCAGCCCCAGCATTTT

size: NA
J: TRBJ1-4
D: NA
V: TRBV29-1
CDR3: CSVEDRGTVEKLFF
DNA: TGCAGCGTTGAAGACAGGGGAACCGTAGAAAAACTGTTTTTT

size: NA
J: TRBJ2-7
D: TRBD1
V: TRBV6-5
CDR3: CASRNWDRGSDEQYF
DNA: TGTGCCAGCAGGAATTGGGACAGGGGTTCCGACGAGCAGTACTTC

size: NA
J: TRBJ1-1
D: NA
V: TRBV13
CDR3: CASSPKRGMSFF
DNA: TGTGCCAGCAGCCCAAAGAGGGGGATGTCTTTCTTT

size: NA
J: TRBJ2-2
D: TRBD1
V: TRBV3-1/TRBV3-2
CDR3: CASSPTGFSGELFF
DNA: TGTGCCAGCAGCCCGACAGGGTTCTCCGGGGAGCTGTTTTTT

size: NA
J: TRBJ1-5
D: NA
V: TRBV2
CDR3: CASSGESNQPQHF
DNA: TGTGCCAGCAGCGGGGAGAGCAATCAGCCCCAGCATTTT

size: NA
J: TRBJ2-1
D: TRBD2
V: TRBV18
CDR3: CASSPTGGGTYNEQFF
DNA: TGTGCCAGCTCACCCACCGGGGGGGGCACCTACAATGAGCAGTTCTTC

size: NA
J: TRBJ1-2
D: TRBD1
V: TRBV18
CDR3: CASSPSTGGDYGYTF
DNA: TGTGCCAGCTCACCTTCGACAGGGGGGGACTATGGCTACACCTTC

size: once
J: TRBJ1-5
D: NA
V: TRBV15
CDR3: CATSRDLAGDQPQHF
DNA: TGTGCCACCAGCAGAGATCTAGCAGGGGATCAGCCCCAGCATTTT

size: NA
J: TRBJ1-5
D: NA
V: TRBV5-8
CDR3: CASSWGTSYSNQPQHF
DNA: TGTGCCAGCAGCTGGGGGACATCTTATAGCAATCAGCCCCAGCATTTT

size: NA
J: TRBJ1-1
D: NA
V: TRBV27
CDR3: CASSPGVNTEAFF
DNA: TGTGCCAGCAGCCCGGGAGTAAACACTGAAGCTTTCTTT

size: NA
J: TRBJ2-7
D: TRBD1
V: TRBV18
CDR3: CASSPIRTGGGPYEQYF
DNA: TGTGCCAGCTCACCAATCAGGACAGGCGGCGGGCCCTACGAGCAGTACTTC

size: NA
J: TRBJ2-5
D: TRBD1
V: TRBV5-6
CDR3: CASSLTGTGQETQYF
DNA: TGTGCCAGCAGCTTGACCGGGACAGGGCAAGAGACCCAGTACTTC

size: NA
J: TRBJ2-7
D: NA
V: TRBV3-1/TRBV3-2
CDR3: CASSQVGGGAYEQYF
DNA: TGTGCCAGCAGCCAAGTTGGAGGGGGGGCCTACGAGCAGTACTTC

size: NA
J: TRBJ1-1
D: TRBD1
V: TRBV11-2
CDR3: CASQGQVGGGNTEAFF
DNA: TGTGCCAGCCAGGGACAGGTAGGAGGTGGGAACACTGAAGCTTTCTTT

size: NA
J: TRBJ2-1
D: NA
V: TRBV7-9
CDR3: CASSLSGGNSYNEQFF
DNA: TGTGCCAGCAGCTTATCAGGGGGGAACTCCTACAATGAGCAGTTCTTC

size: NA
J: TRBJ1-5
D: NA
V: TRBV28
CDR3: CASSYRSSVRQHF
DNA: TGTGCCAGCAGTTATCGATCCTCCGTGCGCCAGCATTTT

size: NA
J: TRBJ2-3
D: TRBD1
V: TRBV19
CDR3: CASRDHRGRTDTQYF
DNA: TGTGCCAGTAGGGACCACAGGGGGCGCACAGATACGCAGTATTTT

size: NA
J: TRBJ2-1
D: TRBD1
V: TRBV25-1
CDR3: CASSESGTGPYNEQFF
DNA: TGTGCCAGCAGTGAATCGGGGACAGGGCCCTACAATGAGCAGTTCTTC

size: NA
J: TRBJ1-2
D: NA
V: TRBV5-1
CDR3: CASSFRLLYGYTF
DNA: TGCGCCAGCAGCTTCAGACTTCTGTATGGCTACACCTTC

size: NA
J: TRBJ2-7
D: NA
V: TRBV6-6
CDR3: CASSYSPAASEQYF
DNA: TGTGCCAGCAGTTACTCCCCTGCGGCCTCCGAGCAGTACTTC

size: NA
J: TRBJ1-1
D: TRBD1
V: TRBV6-5
CDR3: CASIRTGGDTEAFF
DNA: TGTGCCAGCATCCGGACAGGGGGGGACACTGAAGCTTTCTTT

size: NA
J: TRBJ1-6
D: TRBD1
V: TRBV19
CDR3: CASLRTGKNSPLHF
DNA: TGTGCCAGTCTTCGGACAGGGAAGAATTCACCCCTCCACTTT

size: NA
J: TRBJ2-7
D: TRBD1
V: TRBV9
CDR3: CASSVGPDRDEQYF
DNA: TGTGCCAGCAGCGTAGGCCCCGACAGGGACGAGCAGTACTTC